These 30 T cell receptor beta chains were all obtained from the same sample, sequenced in a study of OX40 agonist ivuxolimab in advanced cancers. TCRdb's copy holds only in-frame clones and misses some; the assay was immunoSEQ multiplex PCR. The sample has around 55,000 clones, approximately 84% seen once. The sequences come from CD4+ or CD8+ T cells sorted from blood, collected in a trial of the OX40 agonist ivuxolimab. The receptors originated from an adult with an advanced solid tumor such as melanoma, head and neck, liver or kidney cancer.

The table lists this clone with a few counts. The chain uses TRBV13 and TRBJ2-3, with D tentatively TRBD2 (7 bases). The germline V and J ends were trimmed by 5 bases and 0 bases, with 27 bases remaining between them. Germline V CDR1 and CDR2: PRHDT, FYEKMQ (reference sequence). The CDR3 has 20 amino acids. For the CDR3, the DNA is TGTGCCAGCAGCATCCGAGGGGAGGGGGTGGTCCCCTATAGCACAGATACGCAGTATTTT. It is translated as CASSIRGEGVVPYSTDTQYF.

This clone was observed a single time. The chain joins TRBV5-6 to TRBJ2-2; D is possibly TRBD1 or TRBD2 (5 bases each). Trimming removed 3 bases at V and 5 bases at J, with 17 bases between. The CDR3 is 16 amino acids. CDR1 SGHDT and CDR2 YYEEEE come from the germline V gene. CDR3 sequence: CASSWDPADSTGELFF. CDR3 coding DNA: TGTGCCAGCAGCTGGGACCCGGCGGACTCTACCGGGGAGCTGTTTTTT.

DNA for the CDR3: TGCGCCAGCAGCCAAGCCTACAGATTACTGAACACAGATACGCAGTATTTT. This encodes CASSQAYRLLNTDTQYF. This chain joins TRBV4-3 and TRBJ2-3; D ambiguous. This CDR3 spans 17 amino acids. In germline, CDR1 is LGHNA, CDR2 YSLEER. V was shortened by 1 base and J by 2 bases, with 16 bases between the two germline ends.

The V and J genes are TRBV4-3 and TRBJ2-1; D remains ambiguous. Germline CDR1 and CDR2: LGHNA and YSLEER. V was trimmed by 1 base and J by 3 bases, leaving 13 bases between them. This CDR3 spans 16 amino acids. The chain's CDR3 is CASSQAGRLFYNEQFF. CDR3 bases: TGCGCCAGCAGCCAAGCAGGTCGACTTTTCTACAATGAGCAGTTCTTC.

The chain joins TRBV4-2 to TRBJ2-7; tentative D call: TRBD1 (6 bases). Trimming cost V 2 bases and J 0 bases, with 20 bases left between them. CDR1 is LGHNA and CDR2 is YNFKEQ in the germline V gene. The CDR3 is 18 residues long. The DNA of the CDR3 is TGTGCCAGCAGCCAACTTACAGGGACCCCCCCCAGCTCCTACGAGCAGTACTTC. Amino acid sequence: CASSQLTGTPPSSYEQYF.

The chain combines TRBV27 with TRBJ1-5, with 8 positions matching TRBD1. Germline V gene sequence: CDR1 MNHEY, CDR2 SMNVEV (reference sequence). This CDR3 comprises 16 residues. Trimming cost V 5 bases and J 5 bases; bases outside gene matches: 11. The CDR3 loop reads CASSPRGQRGYQPQHF. The CDR3, as DNA: TGTGCCAGCAGTCCCAGGGGGCAGCGGGGCTATCAGCCCCAGCATTTT.

The V and J genes are TRBV7-9 and TRBJ2-1; weak D call: TRBD2 (5 bases). V dropped 6 bases and J dropped 3 bases, with 18 bases sitting between them. CDR1 is SEHNR, CDR2 FQNEAQ, per germline (reference sequence). The CDR3 sequence is 16 residues long. The CDR3 nucleotides are TGTGCCAGCAGACCTACTGCTGACGGGAACTACAATGAGCAGTTCTTC. Translating it yields CASRPTADGNYNEQFF. The full variable domain, in which reference TRBV7-9 and TRBJ2-1 provide the parts outside the CDR3, is DTGVSQNPRHKITKRGQNVTFRCDPISEHNRLYWYRQTLGQGPEFLTYFQNEAQLEKSRLLSDRFSAERPKGSFSTLEIQRTEQGDSAMYLCASRPTADGNYNEQFFGPGTRLTVL.

In this sample, this clone turned up once. The chain is built from TRBV7-9 and TRBJ1-4, with D hard to call. The CDR3 contains 15 residues. Trimming stripped 5 bases from V and 4 bases from J, with 14 bases between. CDR1 SEHNR and CDR2 FQNEAQ come from the germline V gene (reference sequence). The CDR3 protein is CASSPSAAVNEKLFF. Written as DNA, the CDR3 is TGTGCCAGCAGCCCATCGGCTGCTGTTAATGAAAAACTGTTTTTT. The full variable domain, rest sourced from reference TRBV7-9 and TRBJ1-4, is DTGVSQNPRHKITKRGQNVTFRCDPISEHNRLYWYRQTLGQGPEFLTYFQNEAQLEKSRLLSDRFSAERPKGSFSTLEIQRTEQGDSAMYLCASSPSAAVNEKLFFGSGTQLSVL.

The rearrangement uses TRBV5-1 and TRBJ2-5, with 7 bases lining up with TRBD1. Near its end, the DNA agrees better with TRBJ2-7, so the J call may be wrong. CDR1 and CDR2 from the germline V gene are SGHRS and YFSETQ. The CDR3 length is 13 residues. CDR3: CASNPTGMGEQYF. In DNA form, the CDR3 reads TGCGCCAGCAACCCGACAGGGATGGGCGAGCAGTACTTC.

The chain joins TRBV5-6 to TRBJ2-1; 14 nucleotides agree with TRBD2. CDR3 length: 16 residues. V lost 5 bases and J lost 5; bases outside the gene matches: 6. Germline values: CDR1 SGHDT, CDR2 YYEEEE. This chain's CDR3 is CASSFATSGGDNEQFF. As DNA, the CDR3 is TGTGCCAGCAGTTTCGCGACTAGCGGGGGGGACAATGAGCAGTTCTTC.

The rearrangement joins TRBV28 to TRBJ1-5, with TRBD1 matching 7 bases. CDR3 length: 15 amino acids. Germline-derived CDR1 and CDR2 are MDHEN and SYDVKM. The V gene end was trimmed by 3 bases and the J gene end by 5 bases; junction bases not matched to a gene: 7. The CDR3 coding sequence is TGTGCCAGCAGTTTGGGGGTCACAGGGGATCAGCCCCAGCATTTT. This encodes CASSLGVTGDQPQHF. The full variable domain, its missing parts supplied by reference TRBV28 and TRBJ1-5, is DVKVTQSSRYLVKRTGEKVFLECVQDMDHENMFWYRQDPGLGLRLIYFSYDVKMKEKGDIPEGYSVSREKKERFSLILESASTNQTSMYLCASSLGVTGDQPQHFGDGTRLSIL.

The chain is built from TRBV18 and TRBJ2-3; D may match TRBD1 or TRBD2 (6 bases each). Deletions cut 2 bases from V and 8 bases from J, with 8 bases between. Germline V gene data show CDR1 as KGHSH and CDR2 as LQKENI. CDR3 size: 12 residues. CDR3 loop: CASSPEGGTQYF. The CDR3 coding sequence is TGTGCCAGCTCACCAGAGGGGGGTACGCAGTATTTT.

V and J are TRBV7-3 and TRBJ2-2; D possibly corresponds to TRBD2 (6 bases). The CDR3 runs to 14 residues. Germline CDR1 SGHTA, CDR2 FQGTGA. Trimming took 5 bases from V and 8 from J, leaving 15 bases between them. CDR3 residues: CASSPGTPGGELFF. CDR3 nucleotides: TGTGCCAGCAGCCCAGGGACTCCCGGGGGGGAGCTGTTTTTT.

V usage is TRBV5-1 and J usage is TRBJ1-2, with a tentative D call TRBD1 (5 bases). V lost 5 bases and J 4 bases, leaving 12 bases between the germline ends. CDR3 length: 13 amino acids. Germline lookup yields CDR1 SGHRS and CDR2 YFSETQ. CDR3 in amino acids: CASSRGGIYGYTF. CDR3 bases: TGCGCCAGCAGTCGGGGCGGTATCTATGGCTACACCTTC.

The chain combines TRBV5-1 with TRBJ2-3, with TRBD1 as a possible D gene (5 bases). Trimming removed 3 bases at V and 0 bases at J, with 14 bases between. CDR1 and CDR2 from the germline V gene are SGHRS and YFSETQ. The CDR3 runs to 16 residues. This CDR3 is CASSWLVGRSTDTQYF. The CDR3 DNA follows: TGCGCCAGCAGCTGGCTAGTGGGGCGAAGCACAGATACGCAGTATTTT.

The rearrangement uses TRBV5-1 and TRBJ1-1; D possibly corresponds to TRBD1 (6 bases). Deletions cut 4 bases from V and 0 bases from J, with 10 bases between. In germline, CDR1 is SGHRS, CDR2 YFSETQ. The CDR3 length is 14 residues. The CDR3 protein is CASSPTGVNTEAFF. The CDR3 DNA reads TGCGCCAGCAGCCCGACAGGAGTGAACACTGAAGCTTTCTTT.

V gene TRBV6-5 combines with J gene TRBJ2-3; perhaps TRBD2 as D (7 bases). The CDR3 consists of 15 residues. Trimming removed 0 bases from V and 2 bases from J, with 9 bases in between. CDR1 MNHEY and CDR2 SVGAGI come from the germline V gene. The CDR3 nucleotides read TGTGCCAGCAGTTACTCGGGGGGGGCCACAGATACGCAGTATTTT. Its protein product is CASSYSGGATDTQYF.

This clone was counted a single time. The chain couples TRBV13 to TRBJ2-3; TRBD2 agrees at 8 bases. Trimming at V came to 5 bases and at J to 2 bases, leaving 18 bases not matched to a gene. The germline gives CDR1 PRHDT, CDR2 FYEKMQ (reference sequence). CDR3 length: 19 residues. In DNA form, the CDR3 reads TGTGCCAGCAGCCCGGAGGGGACTAGTGGGGGGCATTCCACAGATACGCAGTATTTT. Encoded protein: CASSPEGTSGGHSTDTQYF.

CDR3 sequence: CASSPWEALYEQYF. The DNA of the CDR3 is TGTGCCAGCAGCCCCTGGGAAGCGCTTTACGAGCAGTACTTC. The V gene is TRBV9, the J gene TRBJ2-7; D unclear. Trimming cost V 4 bases and J 4 bases, with 15 bases left between them. The CDR3 has 14 residues. The germline gives CDR1 SGDLS, CDR2 YYNGEE.

The chain has TRBV6-6 and TRBJ2-3; D is undetermined. V lost 0 bases, J lost 6 bases, and 7 bases lay in between. The germline V gene encodes CDR1 MNHNY and CDR2 SVGAGI (reference sequence). CDR3 length: 13 residues. The DNA of the CDR3 is TGTGCCAGCAGTTACTCCGAAGCCGATACGCAGTATTTT. Residues: CASSYSEADTQYF.

The V gene is TRBV13, the J gene TRBJ2-4; D assignment may be TRBD1 or TRBD2 (5 bases each). The V end was cut by 4 bases, the J end by 5 bases, with 12 bases between. Germline values: CDR1 PRHDT, CDR2 FYEKMQ (reference sequence). The CDR3 covers 14 residues. CDR3 residues: CASSSGTDQNIQYF. The CDR3 DNA sequence: TGTGCCAGCAGCTCGGGGACGGACCAAAACATTCAGTACTTC.

This chain uses TRBV7-8 with TRBJ1-1; possible D gene TRBD1, 6 bases. Germline V gene data show CDR1 as SGHVS and CDR2 as FQNEAQ. This CDR3 spans 15 amino acids. V was trimmed by 1 base and J by 3 bases, leaving 12 bases between them. CDR3 DNA sequence: TGTGCCAGCAGCTTAGTACAGGGAAGAGACACTGAAGCTTTCTTT. It codes for CASSLVQGRDTEAFF.

The CDR3 is CASSATGGSTEAFF. The CDR3 DNA reads TGTGCCAGCAGCGCCACAGGGGGAAGTACTGAAGCTTTCTTT. The chain uses TRBV9 and TRBJ1-1, with 8 bases aligning to TRBD1. Germline-derived CDR1 and CDR2 are SGDLS and YYNGEE. Germline trimming cut 3 bases from V and 5 bases from J; bases unmatched to any gene: 6. The CDR3 is 14 amino acids.

This clone was found a few times. Germline and junction disagree at one end, which may indicate a read error. This sequence joins TRBV5-1 and TRBJ1-2; D is possibly TRBD1 (5 bases). CDR3 size: 14 residues. Germline values: CDR1 SGHRS, CDR2 YFSETQ. Written as DNA, the CDR3 is TGCGCCAGCAGCTTGGGGCAGGGCCTCTATCGCTACACCTTC. Protein sequence: CASSLGQGLYRYTF.

The CDR3 region has the DNA TGTGCCAGCAGTTACTCGGGGGACCTCGGCTACACCTTC. This translates into CASSYSGDLGYTF. The V call is TRBV6-5, the J call TRBJ1-2, with D possibly TRBD1 on 5 matching bases. Trimming removed 0 bases from V and 8 bases from J, with 10 bases in between. The V gene's germline CDR1 is MNHEY and CDR2 SVGAGI. The CDR3 sequence is 13 residues long.

This clone was recorded only once. Written as DNA, the CDR3 is TGTGCCAGCAGCTACGACGGGAGGGCCTATGGCTACACCTTC. The encoded protein is CASSYDGRAYGYTF. The chain has TRBV6-4 and TRBJ1-2, with no clear D. The length of the CDR3 is 14 residues. The germline V and J ends were trimmed by 6 bases and 4 bases, with 15 bases remaining between them. Per germline, CDR1 MRHNA and CDR2 SNTAGT.

This clone has a single count. V is TRBV28 and J is TRBJ1-1; D gene unclear. Trimming took off 3 bases at V and 7 bases at J, with 9 bases between the two ends. The CDR3 loop spans 12 amino acids. Germline V gene data show CDR1 as MDHEN and CDR2 as SYDVKM. CDR3 nucleotide sequence: TGTGCCAGCAGTTTCTGGGGTATTGAAGCTTTCTTT. Translation: CASSFWGIEAFF.

This chain joins TRBV7-2 and TRBJ2-7; D is unclear. Germline V gene data show CDR1 as SGHTA and CDR2 as FQGNSA. The CDR3 extends over 16 amino acids. Trimming removed 0 bases from V and 0 bases from J, with 12 bases in between. CDR3 bases: TGTGCCAGCAGCTTAGCATTAGGTACCTTCTCCTACGAGCAGTACTTC. Translated: CASSLALGTFSYEQYF. The variable domain in full, completed from reference TRBV7-2 and TRBJ2-7, reads GAGVSQSPSNKVTEKGKDVELRCDPISGHTALYWYRQSLGQGLEFLIYFQGNSAPDKSGLPSDRFSAERTGGSVSTLTIQRTQQEDSAVYLCASSLALGTFSYEQYFGPGTRLTVT.

V and J are TRBV5-6 and TRBJ2-5; D might be TRBD2 (8 bases). The CDR3 covers 15 residues. CDR1 is SGHDT, CDR2 YYEEEE, per germline. With 2 bases removed from V and 5 bases from J, the gap between germline ends came to 16 bases. The CDR3 sequence: CASSLRQGLGETQYF. CDR3 nucleotides: TGTGCCAGCAGCTTACGACAGGGACTAGGCGAGACCCAGTACTTC. The complete variable domain, with remaining parts taken from reference TRBV5-6 and TRBJ2-5, reads DAGVTQSPTHLIKTRGQQVTLRCSPKSGHDTVSWYQQALGQGPQFIFQYYEEEERQRGNFPDRFSGHQFPNYSSELNVNALLLGDSALYLCASSLRQGLGETQYFGPGTRLLVL.

V gene TRBV19 combines with J gene TRBJ1-6; D gene unclear. The CDR3 is made up of 14 amino acids. Germline-derived CDR1 and CDR2 are LNHDA and SQIVND (reference sequence). V lost 3 bases to trimming and J lost 10 bases, with 13 bases between them. DNA of the CDR3: TGTGCCAGTAGTATGTCGGGGTCTGGATCACCCCTCCACTTT. As protein: CASSMSGSGSPLHF.